The rows below give T cell receptor beta chains drawn from one sample of a study of blood T cell repertoires in COVID-19. Assay: immunoSEQ multiplex PCR; the TCRdb copy retains only in-frame clones and omits some. Found here are over 70,000 clones, approximately 83% of them singletons; the top ten hold around 4.5%. What was sequenced was peripheral blood. These TCRs come from a woman aged 55-69 years with acute or convalescent COVID-19. Both conserved end residues are trimmed from each CDR3. The D gene is left open where the match is weak.

D | J | V | CDR3
TRBD2 | TRBJ2-5 | TRBV30 | AWAGGGIQETQY
. | TRBJ1-3 | TRBV5-5 | ASSFTGVGNTIY
. | TRBJ1-3 | TRBV5-1 | ASSLTQNGNTIY
TRBD1 | TRBJ2-2 | TRBV24-1 | ATRTGANTGELF
TRBD2 | TRBJ2-1 | TRBV2 | ASMVAGVRNEQF
. | TRBJ2-1 | TRBV3-1/TRBV3-2 | ASSQAIEQF
. | TRBJ1-1 | TRBV25-1 | ASSSGQLAPEAF
. | TRBJ1-2 | TRBV5-6 | ASSLLSTGNYGYT
. | TRBJ1-1 | TRBV10-3 | AISFTGTEAF
. | TRBJ2-1 | TRBV2 | ASSQKGGLQF
. | TRBJ2-1 | TRBV2 | ASKTGVSNEQF
. | TRBJ1-6 | TRBV19 | ASRMNSGVSPLH
. | TRBJ1-4 | TRBV19 | ASSIQGHYEKLF
. | TRBJ1-3 | TRBV2 | ASSPGDTIY
TRBD1 | TRBJ2-3 | TRBV14 | ASSHNRGRSVDTQY
. | TRBJ2-1 | TRBV9 | ASSVGGNLYNEQF
. | TRBJ1-2 | TRBV9 | ASSVSQGPNYGYT
. | TRBJ2-2 | TRBV24-1 | ATSDSLGGGTNTGELF
. | TRBJ2-1 | TRBV7-2 | ASSSPGHRYNEQF
. | TRBJ2-7 | TRBV28 | ASSSFDSYEQY
. | TRBJ1-1 | TRBV11-2 | ASSLGGYGTEAF
. | TRBJ1-4 | TRBV9 | ASSVGTGPNEKLF
. | TRBJ1-4 | TRBV7-9 | ASSPAGTLRGEKLF
. | TRBJ2-3 | TRBV6-6 | ASSERLRQLDTQY
. | TRBJ1-6 | TRBV6-6 | ASSYALGAGNSPLH
TRBD1 | TRBJ1-1 | TRBV19 | ASSRHRGPTEAF
. | TRBJ2-3 | TRBV16 | ASSHSDTQY
. | TRBJ1-5 | TRBV4-1 | ASSQDRLGRGSNQPQH
TRBD1 | TRBJ2-5 | TRBV5-1 | ASSLAGQGAGETQY
TRBD1 | TRBJ1-2 | TRBV12-3/TRBV12-4 | ATVRGYGYGYT
. | TRBJ1-5 | TRBV2 | ASSDMPGQPQH
TRBD1 | TRBJ1-2 | TRBV28 | ASSTGTGVLHGGYT
. | TRBJ1-2 | TRBV20-1 | SASPGAARPGYGYT
. | TRBJ1-2 | TRBV25-1 | ASSPQKFYGYT
. | TRBJ1-6 | TRBV28 | ASLRSVPFSLH
TRBD2 | TRBJ2-7 | TRBV6-5 | ASRATAGDLREQY
. | TRBJ1-2 | TRBV18 | ASSPRDWDGYT
. | TRBJ1-5 | TRBV28 | ASNPAGVGNQPQH
. | TRBJ1-2 | TRBV28 | ASSSTPQGGYT
. | TRBJ1-5 | TRBV5-6 | ASSLGQYNQPQH
TRBD1 | TRBJ1-1 | TRBV28 | ASSLRQGASEAF
TRBD2 | TRBJ2-3 | TRBV5-1 | ASSVPLAGGDTQY
. | TRBJ1-1 | TRBV11-2 | ASSLGQYMNTEAF
. | TRBJ1-2 | TRBV30 | AWRSQGSYGYT
TRBD2 | TRBJ2-3 | TRBV3-1/TRBV3-2 | ASSQVRTSGADTQY
TRBD1 | TRBJ1-1 | TRBV29-1 | SVQGLMNTEAF